This T cell receptor beta chain was sequenced during a study of blood T cell repertoires in COVID-19. Study overall: In each case, the material was cDNA or gDNA derived from T cells, B-cell-depleted T cells, or PBMCs.

In the authors' methods: Nucleated cell number was recorded as an estimate derived from reference gene primer amplification. Using immunoSEQ multiplex PCR, the repertoire was profiled, and TCRdb retains in-frame clones only, with some absent. V, J and clone size were drawn from that table, and D and trimming were deduced from the DNA. The sample consists of some 190,000 clones, 80% of them appearing once. Participants spanned ages about 18 to 95 years and resided in fewer than 30 US areas. Participants' own reports of clinical history determined their cohort assignment. The CDR3 totals 17 residues. V lost 4 bases, J lost 4 bases, and 11 bases stayed unmatched.

The sequenced material came from PBMCs or T cells enriched from blood (not recorded which). The chain is built from TRBV23-1 and TRBJ1-1; 11 bases align to TRBD1. TRBV23-1 is an ORF, and what it does is uncertain. This clonotype originated in a man younger than 45 with acute COVID-19. This CDR3 is CASSRADRGRESTEAFF. CDR3 coding DNA: TGCGCCAGCAGTCGAGCGGACAGGGGGCGCGAGTCCACTGAAGCTTTCTTT.